This TCR beta chain is from a study of blood T cell repertoires in COVID-19. About the study: Whether acute or convalescent, the COVID-19 samples came from the United States, Italy and Spain. Sources were T cells, B-cell-depleted T cells, or PBMCs; the material itself was cDNA or gDNA.

This clone was found once. Trimming cost V 1 base and J 3 bases; bases outside gene matches: 7. Germline CDR1 GTSNPN, CDR2 SVGIG (reference sequence). The CDR3 is 16 residues long. Method: immunoSEQ multiplex PCR; TCRdb's copy keeps in-frame clones and lacks some. This sample has fewer than 300,000 clones; over 75% occur once, and the top ten carry 0.65% to 0.95%. This rearrangement joins TRBV30 to TRBJ1-5, with TRBD1 identical over 9 bases. Sequencing was performed on peripheral blood. The clonotype originates from a woman in her 30s with acute or convalescent COVID-19. The CDR3, as DNA: TGTGCCTGGAGTGGAATCGGGACAGGGCACAATCAGCCCCAGCATTTT. Amino acids: CAWSGIGTGHNQPQHF. The variable domain in full, with the rest retrieved from reference TRBV30 and TRBJ1-5, is SQTIHQWPATLVQPVGSPLSLECTVEGTSNPNLYWYRQAAGRGLQLLFYSVGIGQISSEVPQNLSASRPQDRQFILSSKKLLLSDSGFYLCAWSGIGTGHNQPQHFGDGTRLSIL.